Each of the 8 T cell receptor beta chains below was sequenced from the same sample in a study of regulatory T cells in long-lasting Graves disease. Stated time point: persistent/refractory GD, antithyroid drugs over 5 years with positive TRAb. After RNA was extracted from PBMCs, the TCR library was made from it. According to the study, TCR beta libraries were built with iRepertoire HTBI primers and CDR3-region Arm-PCR. TCRdb reanalysed the multiplex PCR reads using MiXCR and keeps one entry per CDR3 protein. The profile shows roughly 700,000 distinct CDR3 sequences, 25% to 30% of them singletons. Specimen: peripheral blood mononuclear cells (PBMCs), collected when the disease was refractory, from a patient treated with antithyroid drugs. The receptors stem from a female donor with Graves disease.

This clonotype was recorded a few times. The chain employs TRBV20-1 and TRBJ2-7; 8 bases line up with TRBD1. Looked up from germline, CDR1 is DFQATT and CDR2 is SNEGSKA (reference sequence). CDR3 length: 14 amino acids. V shed 6 bases, J shed 0 bases, and the junction held 7 bases outside the gene matches. The CDR3 loop reads CSASSGTGSYEQYF. CDR3 bases: TGCAGTGCGTCATCCGGGACAGGCTCCTACGAGCAGTACTTC.

A remark on this clonotype: A read error may account for a junction end that differs from germline. V usage is TRBV6-1 and J usage is TRBJ1-1, with 8 positions matching TRBD1. The CDR3 contains 13 residues. Germline V CDR1 and CDR2: MNHNS, SASEGT. CDR3 in DNA: TGTGCCAGCAGACGACAGGGGAACACTGAAGCTTCCTTT. It encodes CASRRQGNTEASF.

Details on this clonotype: This sequence is one base from a far larger clone and is likely a read error. The chain combines TRBV6-1 with TRBJ2-7; 10 bases align to TRBD2. The V gene end was trimmed by 6 bases and the J gene end by 4 bases; junction bases not matched to a gene: 12. The CDR3 extends over 16 amino acids. The germline gives CDR1 MNHNS, CDR2 SASEGT. CDR3 nucleotide sequence: TGTGCCAGCAGCCCCCGCCAGGCTAGCGGGGGATACGAGCAGTACTTC. It codes for CASSPRQASGGYEQYF.

This chain uses TRBV20-1 with TRBJ1-2; 7 nucleotides line up with TRBD1. The trim removed 3 bases at V and 3 bases at J, leaving 13 bases unmatched. Germline lookup yields CDR1 DFQATT and CDR2 SNEGSKA (reference sequence). CDR3 length equals 16 residues. The CDR3 DNA sequence: TGCAGTGCTAGTCTCGGGAAAACAGGGGTACACTATGGCTACACCTTC. Its translation is CSASLGKTGVHYGYTF.

V usage is TRBV15 and J usage is TRBJ1-1, with 9 bases lining up with TRBD1. V lost 1 base and J lost 0; bases outside the gene matches: 9. The CDR3 is 18 residues long. Looked up from germline, CDR1 is LNHNV and CDR2 is YYDKDF (reference sequence). In DNA form, the CDR3 reads TGTGCCACCAGCAGAGGTTCTCGGGGGACAGGGCTGAACACTGAAGCTTTCTTT. This sequence encodes CATSRGSRGTGLNTEAFF.

The V call is TRBV27, the J call TRBJ1-2; the D gene is possibly TRBD1 (6 bases). There are 16 residues in the CDR3. Trimming cost V 6 bases and J 4 bases, with 21 bases left between them. Germline V CDR1 and CDR2: MNHEY, SMNVEV (reference sequence). The CDR3 loop reads CASSRVGGPLPYGYTF. For the CDR3, the DNA is TGTGCCAGCAGCCGGGTTGGGGGCCCTCTACCCTATGGCTACACCTTC.

This chain joins TRBV10-3 and TRBJ1-2; 9 nucleotides match TRBD1. Trimming at V came to 6 bases and at J to 8 bases, leaving 4 bases not matched to a gene. The CDR3 runs to 12 residues. The germline V gene encodes CDR1 ENHRY and CDR2 SYGVKD. The CDR3, as DNA: TGTGCCATCAGGGGACAGGGAGAGGGCTACACCTTC. Translated: CAIRGQGEGYTF.

The CDR3 protein is CASSIASGSIYEQYF. The CDR3 nucleotides are TGTGCCAGTAGTATTGCTAGCGGGAGTATCTACGAGCAGTACTTC. V and J are TRBV19 and TRBJ2-7; 10 bases are a match to TRBD2. The V gene end was trimmed by 3 bases and the J gene end by 3 bases; junction bases not matched to a gene: 5. CDR1 and CDR2 from the germline V gene are LNHDA and SQIVND (reference sequence). The CDR3 has 15 residues.